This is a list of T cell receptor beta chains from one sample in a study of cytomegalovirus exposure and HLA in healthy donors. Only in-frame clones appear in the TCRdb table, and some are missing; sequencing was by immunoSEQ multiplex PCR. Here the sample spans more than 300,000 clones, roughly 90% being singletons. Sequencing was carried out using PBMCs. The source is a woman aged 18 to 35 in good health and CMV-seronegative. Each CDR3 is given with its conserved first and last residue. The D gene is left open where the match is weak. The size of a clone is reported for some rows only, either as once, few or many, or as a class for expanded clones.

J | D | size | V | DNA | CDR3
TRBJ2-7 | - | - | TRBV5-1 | TGCGCCAGCAGGAGTCTAACGGGACAATTAGAAAGGGGAAATAACGAGCAGTACTTC | CASRSLTGQLERGNNEQYF
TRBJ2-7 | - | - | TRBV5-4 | TGTGCCAGCAGTTACAAGGTGGGCCACGAGCAGTACTTC | CASSYKVGHEQYF
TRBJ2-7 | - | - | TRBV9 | TGTGCCAGCAGCGGGACAGCTCGCTACGAGCAGTACTTC | CASSGTARYEQYF
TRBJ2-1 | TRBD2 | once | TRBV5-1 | TGCGCCAGCAGGACCTTAACTAGCGGCGATTCCTACAATGAGCAGTTCTTC | CASRTLTSGDSYNEQFF
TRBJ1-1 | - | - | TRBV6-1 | TGTGCCAGCAGTGAAGCGCCGCGACAGAGGCAGGGTGAAGCTTTCTTT | CASSEAPRQRQGEAFF
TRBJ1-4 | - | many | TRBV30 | TGTGCCTGGAGTGTACTTCGTGAAAAACTGTTTTTT | CAWSVLREKLFF
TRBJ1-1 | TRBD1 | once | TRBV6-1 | TGTGCCAGCAGTGTATCCGACAGGGGCCACACTGAAGCTTTCTTT | CASSVSDRGHTEAFF
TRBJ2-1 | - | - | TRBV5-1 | TGCGCCAGCAGCTCGGGGGACTCCTACAATGAGCAGTTCTTC | CASSSGDSYNEQFF
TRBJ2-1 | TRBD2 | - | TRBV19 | TGTGCCAGTAGTATCGGACTAGCGGGGGCCTCCTACAATGAGCAGTTCTTC | CASSIGLAGASYNEQFF
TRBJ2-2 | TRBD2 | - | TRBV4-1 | TGCGCCAGCAGCCGGCAGCGGGAGGGCCTCTCCGGGGAGCTGTTTTTT | CASSRQREGLSGELFF
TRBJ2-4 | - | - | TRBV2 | TGTGCCAGCAGTGTCACGTACGGTAGAGCCAAAAACATTCAGTACTTC | CASSVTYGRAKNIQYF
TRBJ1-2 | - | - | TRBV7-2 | TGTGCCAGCAGCTTAGCCGGGTATGGCTACACCTTC | CASSLAGYGYTF
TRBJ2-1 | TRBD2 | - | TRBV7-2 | TGTGCCAGCAGAACCGGGACTAGCGGGAGGGCCGCTAATGAGCAGTTCTTC | CASRTGTSGRAANEQFF
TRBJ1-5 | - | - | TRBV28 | TGTGCCAGCAGCCAAACAGGTTCGGTTCAGCCCCAGCATTTT | CASSQTGSVQPQHF
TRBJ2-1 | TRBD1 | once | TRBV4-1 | TGCGCCAGCAGCCAAGGGAACAGGGGGCTTTACAATGAGCAGTTCTTC | CASSQGNRGLYNEQFF
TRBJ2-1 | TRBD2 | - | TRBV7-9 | TGTGCCAGCAGAGTAGCGGGAGGGCCTAACAATGAGCAGTTCTTC | CASRVAGGPNNEQFF
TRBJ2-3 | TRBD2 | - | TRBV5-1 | TGCGCCAGCAGCTTGGGCGGGGGGGCGATAACAGATACGCAGTATTTT | CASSLGGGAITDTQYF
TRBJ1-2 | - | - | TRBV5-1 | TGCGCCAGCAGCTTGGATGCAGCGACCTATGGCTACACCTTC | CASSLDAATYGYTF
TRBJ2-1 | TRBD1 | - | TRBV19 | TGTGCCAGTAGTAGACAGGGCAACTCCTACAATGAGCAGTTCTTC | CASSRQGNSYNEQFF
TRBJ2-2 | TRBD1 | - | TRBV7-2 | TGTGCCAGCAGCCTATGGACAGGGGGAGGCACCGGGGAGCTGTTTTTT | CASSLWTGGGTGELFF
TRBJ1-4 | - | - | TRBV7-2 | TGTGCCAGCAGCTTAGCGGAGCGTAATGAAAAACTGTTTTTT | CASSLAERNEKLFF
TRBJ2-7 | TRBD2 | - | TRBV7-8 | TGTGCCAGCAGCTTAAGGCGGGGGGGGGAACGTGAGCAGTACTTC | CASSLRRGGEREQYF
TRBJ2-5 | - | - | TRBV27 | TGTGCCAGCAGTCTCCTGGGGGGGGCGGAGACCCAGTACTTC | CASSLLGGAETQYF
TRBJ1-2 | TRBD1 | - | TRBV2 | TGTGCCAGCAGTGCCGAAATCCCAGGGGGCAGGCATGGCTACACCTTC | CASSAEIPGGRHGYTF
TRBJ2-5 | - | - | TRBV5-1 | TGCGCCAGCAGCTTGTCGGACTATTCCTGGGGGACCCAGTACTTC | CASSLSDYSWGTQYF
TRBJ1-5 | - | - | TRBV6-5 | TGTGCCAGCGAGTCAGGGCCGAATCAGCCCCAGCATTTT | CASESGPNQPQHF
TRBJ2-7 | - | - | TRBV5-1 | TGCGCCAGCAGCTTAAACAGCCTCTACGAGCAGTACTTC | CASSLNSLYEQYF
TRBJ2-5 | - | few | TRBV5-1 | TGCGCCAGCAGCAAACTACAGGGTAACCTAGAGACCCAGTACTTC | CASSKLQGNLETQYF
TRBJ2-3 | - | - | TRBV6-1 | TGTGCCAGCAGTCATAGCCAGACAGATACGCAGTATTTT | CASSHSQTDTQYF
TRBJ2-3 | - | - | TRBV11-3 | TGTGCCAGCAGCATAAGACTAGGCGCAGATACGCAGTATTTT | CASSIRLGADTQYF
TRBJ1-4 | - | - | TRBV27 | TGTGCCAGCAGTTTAGGGCGGGGGACCAAACTGTTTTTT | CASSLGRGTKLFF
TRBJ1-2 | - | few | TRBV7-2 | TGTGCCAGCAGCCCCGGAGGCGGCTATGGCTACACCTTC | CASSPGGGYGYTF
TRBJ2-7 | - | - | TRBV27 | TGTGCCAGCAGTTTACAGGGTGCCTACGAGCAGTACTTC | CASSLQGAYEQYF
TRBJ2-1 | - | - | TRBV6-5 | TGTGCCAGCAGTTACAGTGGAGGTGAGCAGTTCTTC | CASSYSGGEQFF
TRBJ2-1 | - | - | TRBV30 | TGTGCCTGGAGTGCCCTTAATGAGCAGTTCTTC | CAWSALNEQFF
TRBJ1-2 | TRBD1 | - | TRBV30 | TGTGCCTGGAGTGCCCCGGACAGGGGGATTGTTTATGGCTACACCTTC | CAWSAPDRGIVYGYTF
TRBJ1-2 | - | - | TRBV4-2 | TGTGCCAGCAGCCAAGATAGTAAAGGGAGTGGCTACACCTTC | CASSQDSKGSGYTF
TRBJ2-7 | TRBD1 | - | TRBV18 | TGTGCCAGCTCACGGACAGGGGTCAACTACGAGCAGTACTTC | CASSRTGVNYEQYF
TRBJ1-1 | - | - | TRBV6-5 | TGTGCCAGCAGCTCTCACTATCAAACTGAAGCTTTCTTT | CASSSHYQTEAFF
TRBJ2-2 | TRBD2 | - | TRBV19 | TGTGCCAGTAGTATAGATCTAGCGGTGTTTTTT | CASSIDLAVFF
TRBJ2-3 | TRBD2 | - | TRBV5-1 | TGCGCCAGCAGGAAAGCGGGGGGGCTGACAGATACGCAGTATTTT | CASRKAGGLTDTQYF
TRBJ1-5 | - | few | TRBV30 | TGTGCCTGGAGTGTAAGGGGGTATACCAGCAATCAGCCCCAGCATTTT | CAWSVRGYTSNQPQHF
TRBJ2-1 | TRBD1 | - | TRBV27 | TGTGCCAGCAGTCCCGGGACAGAACCCTACAATGAGCAGTTCTTC | CASSPGTEPYNEQFF
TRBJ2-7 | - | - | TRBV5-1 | TGCGCCAGCAGCTTGGTGACGGGTCCTCCGGGGGAGCAGTACTTC | CASSLVTGPPGEQYF
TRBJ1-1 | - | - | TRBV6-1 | TGTGCCAGTGTGTATACTGAAGCTTTCTTT | CASVYTEAFF
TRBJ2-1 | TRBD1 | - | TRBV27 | TGTGCCAGCAGTTTAGTGGCGGTCAGGGGGCTTTACAATGAGCAGTTCTTC | CASSLVAVRGLYNEQFF
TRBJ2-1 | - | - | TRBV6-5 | TGTGCCAGCAGTTACGTCGGTAGCGGCCTCTACAATGAGCAGTTCTTC | CASSYVGSGLYNEQFF
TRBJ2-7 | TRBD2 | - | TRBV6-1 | TGTGCCAGCAGTGAAGGCGGGAGGGCCACCTACGAGCAGTACTTC | CASSEGGRATYEQYF
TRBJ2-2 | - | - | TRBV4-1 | TGCGCCAGCAGCCAAGACTTAGCCGGGGAGCTGTTTTTT | CASSQDLAGELFF
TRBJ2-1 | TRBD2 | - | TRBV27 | TGTGCCAGCAGTTGGGGTAGCGGGACTCCCAGGGGGCAGTTCTTC | CASSWGSGTPRGQFF
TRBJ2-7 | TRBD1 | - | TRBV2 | TGTGCCAGCAGGGCGACAGGGCCCGAGCAGTACTTC | CASRATGPEQYF
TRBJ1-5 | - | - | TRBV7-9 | TGTGCCAGCAGCTTAGACAGACAGCCCCAGCATTTT | CASSLDRQPQHF
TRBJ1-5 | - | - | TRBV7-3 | TGTGCCAGCAGCTTAGGTTCAGATCAGCCCCAGCATTTT | CASSLGSDQPQHF
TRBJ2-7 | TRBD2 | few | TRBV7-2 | TGTGCCAGCAGCCCCCGGACTAGCGTCCGCTACGAGCAGTACTTC | CASSPRTSVRYEQYF
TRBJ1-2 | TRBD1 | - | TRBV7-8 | TGTGCCAGCAGCTTAGAGTGGACAGGGGAGGGCTACACCTTC | CASSLEWTGEGYTF